Sequencing of this T cell receptor beta chain was carried out in a study of OX40 agonist ivuxolimab in advanced cancers. Only in-frame clones appear in the TCRdb table, and some are missing; sequencing was by immunoSEQ multiplex PCR. The table shows some 65,000 clones, with about nine tenths occurring only once. The CDR3 length is 17 residues. The ends were cut back, 4 bases at V and 0 bases at J, with 15 bases in the middle. Germline V gives CDR1 LNHDA, CDR2 SQIVND (reference sequence). This sequence joins TRBV19 and TRBJ2-2; tentative D call: TRBD2 (6 bases). The source is an adult with an advanced solid tumor such as melanoma, head and neck, liver or kidney cancer. The sample here was CD4+ or CD8+ T cells sorted from blood, taken in a trial of the OX40 agonist ivuxolimab. CDR3 residues: CASSTGGRVANTGELFF. CDR3 in DNA: TGTGCCAGTAGTACCGGGGGACGGGTCGCGAACACCGGGGAGCTGTTTTTT.